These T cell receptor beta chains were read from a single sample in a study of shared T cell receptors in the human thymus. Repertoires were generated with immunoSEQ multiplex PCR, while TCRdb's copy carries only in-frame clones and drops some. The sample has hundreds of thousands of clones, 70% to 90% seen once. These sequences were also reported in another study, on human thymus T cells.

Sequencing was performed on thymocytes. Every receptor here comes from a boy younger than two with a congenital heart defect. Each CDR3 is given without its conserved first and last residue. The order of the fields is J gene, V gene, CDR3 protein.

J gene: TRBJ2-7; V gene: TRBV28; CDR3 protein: ASSPRTSGGPTRN
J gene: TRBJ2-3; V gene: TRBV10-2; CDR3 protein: ASSLSGTRRDTQY
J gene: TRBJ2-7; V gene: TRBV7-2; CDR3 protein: ASSSYTHPAGQGEREQY
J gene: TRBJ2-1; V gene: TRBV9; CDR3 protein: ASSVGTSGRQF
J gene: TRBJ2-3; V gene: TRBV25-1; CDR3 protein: ASSDLGGSLLTDTQY
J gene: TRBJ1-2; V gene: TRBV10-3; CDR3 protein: AISAGGNGYT
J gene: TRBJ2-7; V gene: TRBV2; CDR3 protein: ASRTGTGGLSSYEQY
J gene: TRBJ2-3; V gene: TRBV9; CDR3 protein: ASSSKGLAGIIADTQY
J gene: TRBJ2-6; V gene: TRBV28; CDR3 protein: ASSSQDWGRGSGANVLT
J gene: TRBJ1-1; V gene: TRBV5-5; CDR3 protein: ASSPTPTGQAF
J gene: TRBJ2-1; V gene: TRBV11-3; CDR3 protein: ASSLAGDPYNEQF
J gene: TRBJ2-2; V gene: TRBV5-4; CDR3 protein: ASSPLAGNTGELF
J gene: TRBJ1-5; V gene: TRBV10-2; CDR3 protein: ASSEGRVPNQPQH
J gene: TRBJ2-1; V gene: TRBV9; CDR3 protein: ASSVVGGLAGELNSSYNEQF
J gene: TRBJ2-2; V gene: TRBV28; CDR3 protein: ASSKSRGIPGELF
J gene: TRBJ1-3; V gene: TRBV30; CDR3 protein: AWILSGNTIY
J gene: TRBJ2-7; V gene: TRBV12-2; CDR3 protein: ASRFEQGSPRYEQY
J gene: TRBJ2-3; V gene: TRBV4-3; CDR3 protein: ASSQAVTAGLAGGTDTQY
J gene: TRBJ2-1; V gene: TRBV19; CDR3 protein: ASSASPRNEQF
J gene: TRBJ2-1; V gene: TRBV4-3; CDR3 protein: ASSPGPDRGSGNEQF
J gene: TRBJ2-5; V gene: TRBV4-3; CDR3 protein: ASSPIDRGQETQY
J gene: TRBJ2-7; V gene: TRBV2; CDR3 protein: ASERAYEQY
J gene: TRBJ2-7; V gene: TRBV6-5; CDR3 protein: ASSLEQGEAYEQY
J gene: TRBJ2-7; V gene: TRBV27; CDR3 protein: ASSLTSYGHSEQY
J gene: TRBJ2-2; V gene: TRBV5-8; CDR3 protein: ASSLARGQGGTGELF
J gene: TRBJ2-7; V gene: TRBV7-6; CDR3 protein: ASTSGDRVYEQY
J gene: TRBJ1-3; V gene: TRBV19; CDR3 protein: ASSTRILRGGGNTIY
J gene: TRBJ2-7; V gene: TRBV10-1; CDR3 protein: ASTSTSAEQY
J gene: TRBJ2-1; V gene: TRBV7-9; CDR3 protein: ASSVGTGDYNEQF
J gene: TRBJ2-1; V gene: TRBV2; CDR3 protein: ASSLHAIRGGLEERNEQF
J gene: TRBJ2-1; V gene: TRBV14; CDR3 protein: ASSQKGGTSAYNEQF
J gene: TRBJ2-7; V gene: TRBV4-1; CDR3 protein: ASSPRQGPPYEQY
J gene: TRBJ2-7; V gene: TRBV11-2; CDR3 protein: ASSFPGLAGFEQY
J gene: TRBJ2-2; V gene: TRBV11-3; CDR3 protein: ASSPGLPHTGELF
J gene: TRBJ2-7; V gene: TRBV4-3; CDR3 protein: ASSQDCSGTEKTEQY
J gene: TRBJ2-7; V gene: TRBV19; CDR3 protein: ASSIDSRTGGEQY
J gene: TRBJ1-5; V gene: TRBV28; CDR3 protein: ASSLEGGNQPQH
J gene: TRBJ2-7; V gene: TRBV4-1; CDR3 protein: ASSQVRGQGSGYEQY
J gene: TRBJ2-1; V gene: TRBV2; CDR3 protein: ASSEPNLLSGTYSYNEQF
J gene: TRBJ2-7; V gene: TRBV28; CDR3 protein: ASRGPLSGRSYEQY
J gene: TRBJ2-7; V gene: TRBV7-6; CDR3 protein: ASSPTYWTSGRDVGEQY
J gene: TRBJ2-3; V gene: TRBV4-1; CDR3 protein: ASSPSHQGGRPTDTQY
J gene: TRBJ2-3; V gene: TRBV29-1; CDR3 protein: SVDSSVSTDTQY
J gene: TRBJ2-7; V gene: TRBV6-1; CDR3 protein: ASSGLAATYEQY
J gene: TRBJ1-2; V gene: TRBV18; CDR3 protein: ASSPLKRSYGYT
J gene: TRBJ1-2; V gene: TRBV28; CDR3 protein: ATNLRQSPNYGYT
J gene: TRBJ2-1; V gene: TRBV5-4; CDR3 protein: ASSPRTKAGRTGEQF
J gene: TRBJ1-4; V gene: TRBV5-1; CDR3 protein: ASRSPDPNEKLF
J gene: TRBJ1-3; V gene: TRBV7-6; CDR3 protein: ASSLGKGPGQGRSGNTIY
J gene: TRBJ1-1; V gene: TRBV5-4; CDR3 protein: ASSLGATEAF
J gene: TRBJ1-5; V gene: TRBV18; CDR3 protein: ASSPGVNQPQH
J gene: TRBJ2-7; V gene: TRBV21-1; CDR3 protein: ASSKGVGSSVHEQY
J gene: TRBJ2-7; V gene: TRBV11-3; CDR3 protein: ASSFTRGSRLYEQY